The TCR beta chain under discussion was sequenced for a study of cytomegalovirus exposure and HLA in healthy donors. General observations from the study: Diagnosis of cytomegalovirus status made by the classifier reportedly showed high specificity and sensitivity. Some TCR beta chains (164 of them) were listed as cytomegalovirus-associated. Specificity for CMV antigens was confirmed in vitro for a few of the CMV-associated chains.

Comment on this clone: Its antigen is undetermined.

Repertoires were generated with immunoSEQ multiplex PCR, while TCRdb's copy carries only in-frame clones and drops some. The table shows about 130,000 clones, with about nine tenths occurring only once. In germline, CDR1 is SQVTM, CDR2 ANQGSEA. After removal of 0 bases from V and 7 bases from J, the junction contained 5 bases not matched to a gene. The CDR3 loop spans 15 amino acids. The donors were members of the validation cohort comprising 100 to 150 subjects, separate from the approximately 630-subject first cohort. The TCR comes from a man aged 30 to 39 in good health and CMV-seronegative. The chain links TRBV29-1 to TRBJ2-2; 10 bases fit TRBD1. What was sequenced was PBMCs. The CDR3 spells CSVEDLTGGGGELFF. The DNA of the CDR3 is TGCAGCGTTGAAGACTTGACAGGGGGCGGCGGGGAGCTGTTTTTT.